This TCR beta chain was found in a study of response to subunit inactivated influenza vaccine. This CDR3 has 14 residues. Germline CDR1 DFQATT, CDR2 SNEGSKA (reference sequence). Trimming removed 5 bases from V and 2 bases from J; junction bases left unmatched: 9. This clonotype was observed at least ten times. TCRdb ran MiXCR on the RT-PCR reads and lists one entry per CDR3 protein. This repertoire shows roughly 150,000 distinct CDR3 sequences, approximately 10% found once; its top ten account for roughly 12%. This clonotype was obtained from a man aged 50-59 years who received an inactivated influenza vaccine. This rearrangement joins TRBV20-1 to TRBJ2-7; 7 positions agree with TRBD2. The material sequenced was non-naive T cells sorted from PBMCs, taken 35 to 45 days after vaccination. In DNA form, the CDR3 reads TGCAGTGCTGTCCCCCTGAGCGGGGCCTACGAGCAGTACTTC. This encodes CSAVPLSGAYEQYF.